This TCR beta chain was captured in a study of blood T cells in healthy people across ages. Turning to this clonotype: Its antigen is still unknown.

For the second PCR, which ran for roughly 6 to 11 cycles, a sample-barcoded 5' primer and a J-beta primer mix were used. A 12-random-nucleotide template-switch adaptor tagged each cDNA molecule. TCRdb reanalysed the 5' RACE reads using MiXCR and keeps one entry per CDR3 protein. This table holds 600,000 or so distinct CDR3 sequences, 21% found once. Germline trimming cut 0 bases from V and 2 bases from J; bases unmatched to any gene: 0. Per germline, CDR1 DFQATT and CDR2 SNEGSKA (reference sequence). The CDR3 spans 13 residues. Study observations and caveats: While age rose, TCR beta diversity per million T cells dropped in a roughly linear way.

The chain joins TRBV20-1 to TRBJ2-5, with 7 bases identical to TRBD1. Sequenced: blood. The clonotype comes from a man between 65 and 80 years old in good health. The DNA for the CDR3 is TGCAGTGCTAGAGAGGGACAGCAAGAGACCCAGTACTTC. It yields the protein CSAREGQQETQYF.